This T cell receptor (beta chain) came from a study of identical twins. This clonotype was seen more than once but under ten times. TCRdb re-called the 5' RACE reads through MiXCR, storing one row per CDR3 protein. This table has 600,000 to 700,000 distinct CDR3 sequences, 21% appearing once. The CDR3 has 14 amino acids. CDR1 and CDR2 (germline): DFQATT, SNEGSKA (reference sequence). Unmatched junction bases numbered 7, after V lost 7 bases and J lost 7 bases. These records were also assigned to another study, of T cells expressing NK-cell markers.

The chain has TRBV20-1 and TRBJ2-1, with 13 bases identical to TRBD2. The sequenced sample consisted of PBMCs. This clonotype was sampled from a woman between 18 and 29 years old in good health. CDR3 DNA: TGCAGTGGGGGCGGGACTAGCGGGACGAATGAGCAGTTCTTC. This gives the protein CSGGGTSGTNEQFF.